The present entry profiles one TCR beta chain with its context. Some clones are missing from TCRdb's copy, which holds only in-frame ones; the method was immunoSEQ multiplex PCR. Among 70,000 to 100,000 clones listed, around 88% were seen once. This sample stems from a study of identifying expanded T cells in peripheral blood. With 5 bases removed from V and 1 base from J, the gap between germline ends came to 14 bases. Germline CDR1 reads SSHAT; CDR2 reads FNYEAQ (reference sequence). The CDR3 is 15 amino acids. This rearrangement joins TRBV7-7 to TRBJ2-5, with D perhaps matching TRBD2 (6 bases). The TCR was taken from a person aged 18 to 75 in good health. Sequencing input: blood. The CDR3 region has the DNA TGTGCCAGCAGCAATTCCGGGGGTTCCCAAGAGACCCAGTACTTC. Encoded protein: CASSNSGGSQETQYF.